The clone carrying this TCR beta chain was observed once. Study processing details: Amplification with reference gene primers provided the estimates of nucleated cell counts. Assay: immunoSEQ multiplex PCR; the TCRdb copy retains only in-frame clones and omits some. V and J calls and clone size are as listed in that table; D and trimming were resolved from the DNA. The data contain hundreds of thousands of clones, more than 75% of them singletons. The sample originates from a study of blood T cell repertoires in COVID-19. Study details: The study drew acute and convalescent COVID-19 samples from the United States, Italy and Spain. The cDNA or gDNA used as material had been derived from T cells, B-cell-depleted T cells, or PBMCs.

Germline CDR1 and CDR2: WSHSY and SAAADI. V dropped 7 bases and J dropped 8; count of bases not matched to a gene: 11. This CDR3 has 16 residues. The rearrangement uses TRBV10-2 and TRBJ1-4; 12 bases match TRBD1. Sequenced material: peripheral blood. The source is a woman in her forties who had recovered from COVID-19. This chain's CDR3 is CASTPSGTGGWEKLFF. The CDR3 coding sequence is TGCGCCAGCACCCCTTCCGGGACAGGGGGCTGGGAAAAACTGTTTTTT.